These T cell receptor beta chains were read from a single sample in a study of T cell repertoires in cytomegalovirus infection. TCRdb itself ran the reads through MiXCR, one entry per CDR3 protein. The sample gives roughly 160,000 distinct CDR3 sequences, about a fifth of which show up once; more than 25% is in the top ten. No cognate antigen is known for these TCRs. The material sequenced was CD8+ T cells from cultured PBMCs, taken from culture after CMV antigen stimulation. These receptors were obtained from a human donor in good health (CMV status not recorded). Some clones in this sample may be carry-over from other donors' samples. CDR3s include the opening cysteine and the closing phenylalanine or tryptophan. A D gene is named only where the DNA matches it firmly. Clone size appears in some rows only: once, few, many, or a class for an expanded clone.

J gene,D gene,V gene,clone size,CDR3 DNA,CDR3 protein
TRBJ2-7,TRBD1,TRBV28,few,TGTGCCAGCACCACGGGACAGGGGTCCTACGAGCAGTACTTC,CASTTGQGSYEQYF
TRBJ2-3,-,TRBV7-2,-,TGTGCCAGCAGCGCTTTACCTGGAGGGATTGTCACAGATACGCAGTATTTT,CASSALPGGIVTDTQYF
TRBJ2-7,-,TRBV20-1,once,TGCAGTGCTAGAGATAAGGATTACTCCTACGAGCAGTACTTC,CSARDKDYSYEQYF
TRBJ2-1,TRBD1,TRBV6-5,-,TGTGCCAGCAGTTCCACCTATCCGGGACAGCCTATTAAAACCTACAATGAGCAGTTCTTC,CASSSTYPGQPIKTYNEQFF
TRBJ1-2,TRBD1,TRBV12-3/TRBV12-4,many,TGTGCCAGCAGCCCCGGGACAGGGGATGGCTACACCTTC,CASSPGTGDGYTF
TRBJ1-2,-,TRBV7-2,few,TGTGCCAGCAGCCAATCCCCCGGACGGTGGGGCTACACCTTC,CASSQSPGRWGYTF
TRBJ2-3,-,TRBV6-5,-,TGTGCCAGCAGTTTATCACAGGGTATTGTTACAGATACGCAGTATTTT,CASSLSQGIVTDTQYF
TRBJ2-1,TRBD2,TRBV11-1,-,TGTGCCAGCAGCTTACCCGGACTAGCGGGGGTCCCCGCCTTCCTCAATGAGCAGTTCTTC,CASSLPGLAGVPAFLNEQFF
TRBJ2-7,-,TRBV20-1,-,TGCAGTGCTATGAGACCCTCTTTTTCCTACGAGCAGTACTTC,CSAMRPSFSYEQYF
TRBJ2-5,-,TRBV7-8,-,TGTGCCAGCAGAACATACCGGGAGGAGACCCAGTACTTC,CASRTYREETQYF
TRBJ2-7,TRBD1,TRBV10-3,once,TGTGCCATCAGTGACTCCGGGACAGGTCAGGCCGAGCAGTACTTC,CAISDSGTGQAEQYF
TRBJ2-7,-,TRBV12-3/TRBV12-4,few,TGTGCCAGCAGTTTAACGGGATTCTCCTACGAGCAGTACTTC,CASSLTGFSYEQYF
TRBJ2-3,-,TRBV7-6,-,TGTGCCAGCAGCTTAGGTCAAGGGCCCACAGATACGCAGTATTTT,CASSLGQGPTDTQYF
TRBJ2-1,TRBD2,TRBV19,-,TGTGCCACCCTAGCCCCTCTCGGTAGCGGGGGGCCTTATAACAATGAGCAGTTCTTC,CATLAPLGSGGPYNNEQFF
TRBJ1-3,-,TRBV4-1,-,-,CASSQDFGAGDTIYF
TRBJ2-7,-,TRBV11-3,few,TGTGCCAGCAGCTACAAGGCCACCTACGAGCAGTACTTC,CASSYKATYEQYF
TRBJ2-5,-,TRBV7-9,-,TGTGCCAGCAGCGGAAGTTTGGAGGCCGGGACCCAGTACTTC,CASSGSLEAGTQYF
TRBJ2-2,-,TRBV7-9,-,TGTGCCAGCAGCTTTCCGGGACTTTCGAACACCGGGGAGCTGTTTTTT,CASSFPGLSNTGELFF
TRBJ1-5,-,TRBV4-1,few,TGCGCCAGCAGCCAAGACCCCGGCAGATCCGATCAGCCCCAGCATTTT,CASSQDPGRSDQPQHF
TRBJ2-1,TRBD2,TRBV27,-,TGTGCCAGCAGTTACGGGGGGGCGATCAATGAGCAGTTCTTC,CASSYGGAINEQFF
TRBJ2-2,-,TRBV7-9,few,TGTGCCAGCAGCTGGACCGGGGAGCTGTTTTTT,CASSWTGELFF
TRBJ1-1,TRBD1,TRBV4-3,-,TGCGCCAGCAGGCCCGGGACAGGAAAATATGGAGCTTTCTTT,CASRPGTGKYGAFF
TRBJ2-5,TRBD1,TRBV7-2,few,TGTGCCAGCAGCTGGACAGGTCCGGGGACCCAGTACTTC,CASSWTGPGTQYF
TRBJ1-1,-,TRBV7-4,-,TGTGCCAGCAGGTTGCCGGGAGACTACCGCCCTGAAGCTTTCTTT,CASRLPGDYRPEAFF
TRBJ2-7,TRBD1,TRBV20-1,-,TGCAGTGCTCGGACAGGGGTGGTCTACGAGCAGTACTTC,CSARTGVVYEQYF
TRBJ2-4,-,TRBV11-2,-,TGTGCCAGCAGTTTCAGCATACCCTCTGGCACCAAAAACATTCAGTACTTC,CASSFSIPSGTKNIQYF
TRBJ1-2,-,TRBV7-9,few,TGTGCCAGCAGCTCTCCTCACCGGCCTGCCGATGGCTACACCTTC,CASSSPHRPADGYTF
TRBJ1-1,-,TRBV7-9,-,TGTGCCAGCAGCTCCCAGTTGAAGGACTTTGAAGCTTTCTTT,CASSSQLKDFEAFF
TRBJ1-5,TRBD1,TRBV12-3/TRBV12-4,-,TGTGCCAGCAGTGGACAGGGTTGGAATCAGCCCCAGCATTTT,CASSGQGWNQPQHF
TRBJ2-1,TRBD2,TRBV9,-,TGTGCCAGCAGCGGAGGACTAGCGGGAACATACAATGAGCAGTTCTTC,CASSGGLAGTYNEQFF
TRBJ2-2,TRBD1,TRBV7-9,few,TGTGCCAGCAGATTCCGGGACAGTAGAAACACCGGGGAGCTGTTTTTT,CASRFRDSRNTGELFF
TRBJ1-1,-,TRBV7-2,-,TGTGCCAGCAGCTTAGCTTGGGGCGACACTGAAGCTTTCTTT,CASSLAWGDTEAFF
TRBJ1-1,-,TRBV7-9,few,TGTGCCAGCAGCTTGCCCCGGCGGGCGCCAGGTACTGAAGCTTTCTTT,CASSLPRRAPGTEAFF
TRBJ2-1,-,TRBV7-9,-,TGTGCCAGCAGCCTACCGGTGGGAGGCAATGAGCAGTTCTTC,CASSLPVGGNEQFF
TRBJ2-3,TRBD1,TRBV4-3,-,TGCGCCAGCAGCCAAGATCCGCGGGACAGGGGCCTCACAGATACGCAGTATTTT,CASSQDPRDRGLTDTQYF
TRBJ2-7,TRBD1,TRBV7-2,-,TGTGCCAGCAGCTTGGACAGGAGCGGCGAGCAGTACTTC,CASSLDRSGEQYF
TRBJ1-6,-,TRBV10-3,-,TGTGCCATCAGTGAGAGGGGATCACCCCTCCACTTT,CAISERGSPLHF
TRBJ1-2,-,TRBV11-2,-,TGTGCCAGCAGCTTGGCCGCCGGGGTCGGGCGTAATGGCTACACCTTC,CASSLAAGVGRNGYTF
TRBJ2-7,TRBD2,TRBV7-2,-,TGTGCCAGCAGCTCCAGCCTACTAGCGGGTGAACACTATGAGCAGTACTTC,CASSSSLLAGEHYEQYF
TRBJ2-3,-,TRBV7-9,few,TGTGCCAGCAGACCCTCGGCGGAAACAGATACGCAGTATTTT,CASRPSAETDTQYF
TRBJ1-5,TRBD1,TRBV30,-,TGTGCCTGGAGTTTACAGGGGGTAAATCAGCCCCAGCATTTT,CAWSLQGVNQPQHF
TRBJ2-3,-,TRBV27,many,TGTGCCAGCAGTTTATACAGGGGAGGGACAGATACGCAGTATTTT,CASSLYRGGTDTQYF
TRBJ2-2,TRBD1,TRBV27,-,TGTGCCAGCAGCCGGGACAGGGGGGACGGGGAGCTGTTTTTT,CASSRDRGDGELFF
TRBJ1-2,-,TRBV7-2,few,TGTGCCAGCAGCCCCCGGGACCCAACTTATGAGGGCTACACCTTC,CASSPRDPTYEGYTF
TRBJ2-5,-,TRBV7-2,-,TGTGCCAGCAGCGGGGGTCCTTACGAGTACTTC,CASSGGPYEYF
TRBJ2-7,-,TRBV6-1,-,TGTGCCAGCAGTCCCCAGGAGATCTTCACGGGGGTAAGCTACGAGCAGTACTTC,CASSPQEIFTGVSYEQYF